The sample holds many counts of the clone carrying this T cell receptor (beta chain). What it binds is unknown. The junction departs from germline at one end; a sequencing error may be responsible. The V gene's germline CDR1 is SGHVS and CDR2 FNYEAQ. The CDR3 contains 17 residues. This specimen comes from a study of early T cells in non-severe SARS-CoV-2 infection. Across the study: The sequenced material was bulk RNA from unsorted whole blood, and its chains were unpaired. Overall study results and limits: Reliance on VDJdb matching favored anti-spike CD8 responses; private and CD4 specificities were missed.

Attachment of unique molecular identifiers was made to individual cDNA molecules. TCRdb redid the calling of the 5' RACE reads with MiXCR, one entry per CDR3 protein. The table has tens of thousands of distinct CDR3 sequences, about 11% seen once; the top ten hold approximately 3%. The specimen was whole blood, collected at baseline. The source of this sequence is an adult who was a healthcare worker with PCR-confirmed SARS-CoV-2 infection or an uninfected control (not recorded which). V and J are TRBV7-6 and TRBJ2-7; 13 bases align to TRBD2. The CDR3 DNA sequence: TGTGCCAGCAGCTCACAAACTCTGACTAGCGGGGGGAGCCCGATACACTTC. It encodes CASSSQTLTSGGSPIHF.